These T cell receptor beta chains were read from a single sample in a study of blood T cell repertoires in COVID-19. Profiled with immunoSEQ multiplex PCR; TCRdb holds only in-frame clones, not every one. The sample has approximately 240,000 clones, roughly 90% seen once. Specimen: PBMCs or T cells enriched from blood (not recorded which). The receptors come from a woman in her twenties or thirties with acute COVID-19. CDR3s include the opening cysteine and the closing phenylalanine or tryptophan. Clone size, where shown, is once, few, many, or a class for clones that have expanded.

size	V	J	CDR3
NA	TRBV19	TRBJ2-4	CASSTRAGTTNIQYF
NA	TRBV2	TRBJ2-1	CASSLNEQFF
NA	TRBV29-1	TRBJ1-1	CSIRQGATANTEAFF
NA	TRBV10-1	TRBJ1-3	CASSDSGRRTIYF
once	TRBV6-5	TRBJ2-1	CASSYMIGTSDNEQFF
NA	TRBV3-1/TRBV3-2	TRBJ2-5	CASTGTSVLGETQYF
NA	TRBV6-6	TRBJ2-4	CASSYPGQDGLQYF
NA	TRBV7-2	TRBJ2-7	CASSYWTGGNDEQYF
NA	TRBV9	TRBJ2-7	CASSPGTGISTYEQYF
once	TRBV24-1	TRBJ2-1	CATSSTGPSSYNEQFF
NA	TRBV27	TRBJ2-6	CASSSRGGGANVLTF
NA	TRBV29-1	TRBJ1-2	CSVNAPQDREGGYGYTF
NA	TRBV29-1	TRBJ1-2	CSVGDREGYGYTF
NA	TRBV28	TRBJ1-4	CASASGATNEKLFF
NA	TRBV28	TRBJ2-7	CASSFVSSHEQYF
few	TRBV28	TRBJ1-2	CASSFRDRSSPNYGYTF
NA	TRBV5-8	TRBJ2-5	CASSSGLTLQETQYF
NA	TRBV7-2	TRBJ2-7	CASSSLPTGGEQYF
NA	TRBV18	TRBJ1-1	CASSPRDTEAFF
NA	TRBV5-1	TRBJ2-7	CASRLDRELAYEQYF
NA	TRBV19	TRBJ2-7	CASRARASDEQYF
few	TRBV19	TRBJ1-2	CASSISLSYGYTF
NA	TRBV5-1	TRBJ2-2	CASSPRTSGGAPSTGELFF
once	TRBV29-1	TRBJ2-1	CSARGLAEYNEQFF
NA	TRBV19	TRBJ1-3	CASSTIGRGAGNTIYF
NA	TRBV19	TRBJ1-5	CASSTGTGHNQPQHF
NA	TRBV3-1/TRBV3-2	TRBJ2-5	CASSQGLAGETQYF
once	TRBV9	TRBJ2-1	CASSVVGGNNEQFF
NA	TRBV27	TRBJ2-5	CASSSTGGRKTQYF
NA	TRBV28	TRBJ1-2	CASSPQRGGGYTF
NA	TRBV28	TRBJ1-6	CASRGGTGLWIRNSPLHF
NA	TRBV10-3	TRBJ1-1	CAIRGQGQNTEAFF
NA	TRBV5-4	TRBJ1-4	CASSSGGGRRLFF
NA	TRBV28	TRBJ1-1	CATTLTGLRWTFF
once	TRBV11-3	TRBJ2-3	CASSLDRQDTQYF
NA	TRBV18	TRBJ2-3	CASSPSVGAGDTQYF
NA	TRBV29-1	TRBJ2-1	CSVGKGWSEQFF
NA	TRBV27	TRBJ2-1	CASSLSGGGHNEQFF
once	TRBV5-1	TRBJ2-1	CASSLASGGSYNEQFF
NA	TRBV19	TRBJ1-6	CASSIQQLEVANSPLHF
NA	TRBV10-3	TRBJ1-3	CAISEKGLNSGNTIYF
NA	TRBV2	TRBJ2-3	CASSEATGQNTQYF
few	TRBV19	TRBJ2-1	CASSTRTSEANEQFF
NA	TRBV11-2	TRBJ2-7	CASRPLQGHYEQYF
NA	TRBV9	TRBJ1-1	CASSETGAAEAFF
NA	TRBV10-3	TRBJ1-5	CASKTGTHNQPQHF
few	TRBV28	TRBJ1-5	CASRNRGPHGNQPQHF
NA	TRBV5-6	TRBJ2-1	CASSLLAGSQNEQFF
NA	TRBV19	TRBJ2-4	CASSITRTKNIQYF